This record covers a single TCR beta chain. The sample is drawn from a study of blood T cell repertoires in COVID-19. Study summary: Samples taken during acute and convalescent COVID-19 were collected in the United States, Italy and Spain. Nucleic acid was either cDNA or gDNA, and it came from T cells, B-cell-depleted T cells, or PBMCs.

The CDR3 runs to 14 residues. CDR1 is LNHDA and CDR2 is SQIVND in the germline V gene (reference sequence). Trimming pared 3 bases from V and 2 bases from J, leaving 10 bases between. In the authors' workflow: Nucleated cell number was recorded as an estimate derived from reference gene primer amplification. TCRdb's copy holds only in-frame clones and misses some; the assay was immunoSEQ multiplex PCR. Clone size and V and J calls were adopted from that table, with D and trimming inferred from the DNA. This table has approximately 240,000 clones, around 81% appearing once. The sequence came from a woman in her 30s who had recovered from COVID-19. Material for sequencing was peripheral blood. The chain employs TRBV19 and TRBJ1-2; D may be TRBD1 (5 bases). The CDR3 DNA reads TGTGCCAGTAGTATCGGAGGGGTGAACTATGGCTACACCTTC. It yields the protein CASSIGGVNYGYTF.